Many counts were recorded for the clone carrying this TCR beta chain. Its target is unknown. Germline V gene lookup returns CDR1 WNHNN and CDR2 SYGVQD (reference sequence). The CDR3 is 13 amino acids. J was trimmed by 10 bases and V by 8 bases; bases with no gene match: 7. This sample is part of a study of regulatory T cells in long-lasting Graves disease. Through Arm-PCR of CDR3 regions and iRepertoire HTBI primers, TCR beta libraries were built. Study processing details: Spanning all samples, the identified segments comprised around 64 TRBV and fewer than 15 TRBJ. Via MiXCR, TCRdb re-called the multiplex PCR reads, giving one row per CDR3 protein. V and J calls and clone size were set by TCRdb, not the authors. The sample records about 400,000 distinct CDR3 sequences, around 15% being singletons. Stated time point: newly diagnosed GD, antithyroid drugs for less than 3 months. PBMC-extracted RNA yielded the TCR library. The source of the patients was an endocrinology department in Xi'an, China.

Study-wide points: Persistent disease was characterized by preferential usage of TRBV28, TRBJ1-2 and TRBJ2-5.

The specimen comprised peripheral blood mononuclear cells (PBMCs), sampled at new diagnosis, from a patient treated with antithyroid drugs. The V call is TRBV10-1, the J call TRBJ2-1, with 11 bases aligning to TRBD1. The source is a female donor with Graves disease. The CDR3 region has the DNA TGCGCCAGCGGGACAGGGGGAATTGAGGAGCAGTTCTTC. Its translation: CASGTGGIEEQFF.